The 25 T cell receptor beta chains presented below share a single source sample, sequenced in a study of T cell repertoires in cytomegalovirus infection. TCRdb called the reads again in MiXCR, with one record for every CDR3 protein. Of 300,000 to 400,000 distinct CDR3 sequences in the sample, 15% to 20% were seen once. Sequencing used PBMCs. The receptors were sampled from a human donor in good health (CMV status not recorded). Some clones in this sample may be carry-over from other donors' samples.

The V gene is TRBV19, the J gene TRBJ2-3; 8 bases line up with TRBD2. The ends lost 6 bases at V and 8 bases at J; junction bases unmatched: 10. The V gene's germline CDR1 is LNHDA and CDR2 SQIVND (reference sequence). The CDR3 extends over 14 amino acids. This CDR3 reads CASSPSGSRGTQYF. In DNA form, the CDR3 reads TGTGCCAGTAGCCCTAGCGGGTCGAGGGGTACGCAGTATTTT.

The chain combines TRBV7-2 with TRBJ2-3; 15 bases match TRBD2. In germline, CDR1 is SGHTA, CDR2 FQGNSA. J gave up 7 bases and V 5 bases, and 10 bases lay outside the gene matches. CDR3 length: 17 residues. Here the CDR3 DNA reads TGTGCCAGCAGCCTTAGGACTAGCGGGGGGGTTCCAAATACGCAGTATTTT. Encoded protein: CASSLRTSGGVPNTQYF.

This clonotype was seen more than once but under ten times. The J gene is TRBJ1-5, the V gene TRBV7-9, with 8 bases fitting TRBD1. The CDR3 loop spans 15 amino acids. The germline V gene has CDR1 SEHNR and CDR2 FQNEAQ (reference sequence). Losses at the gene ends were 4 bases for V and 3 bases for J; bases not matched to a gene: 5. For the CDR3, the DNA is TGTGCCAGCAGCTCCACAGGGGGGGACAATCAGCCCCAGCATTTT. Protein: CASSSTGGDNQPQHF.

The sample holds a few counts of this clonotype. The chain recombines TRBV11-2 with TRBJ2-5; D gene ambiguous. This CDR3 contains 15 residues. Germline V CDR1 and CDR2: SGHAT, FQNNGV. Trimming removed 5 bases at V and 5 bases at J, with 18 bases between. The CDR3 DNA reads TGTGCCAGCAGCGCCCTGCCCAGGTCGTGGGAGACCCAGTACTTC. It is translated as CASSALPRSWETQYF.

V usage is TRBV19 and J usage is TRBJ1-2; D perhaps matches TRBD1 (6 bases). Trimming pared 5 bases from V and 4 bases from J, leaving 11 bases between. Per germline, CDR1 LNHDA and CDR2 SQIVND (reference sequence). This CDR3 has 13 residues. The CDR3: CASSLEGVYGYTF. The CDR3 DNA reads TGTGCCAGTAGTCTGGAGGGGGTCTATGGCTACACCTTC.

This clonotype was seen only a few times. This chain connects TRBV14 to TRBJ1-1; 11 nucleotides align to TRBD1. CDR1 is SGHDN and CDR2 is FVKESK in the germline V gene. Trimming cost V 4 bases and J 4 bases; bases outside gene matches: 14. The length of the CDR3 is 18 residues. CDR3 protein: CASSRVPGQGGGGTEAFF. The CDR3 DNA sequence: TGTGCCAGCAGCCGGGTACCGGGACAGGGGGGTGGTGGCACTGAAGCTTTCTTT.

This chain uses TRBV9 with TRBJ2-3; no firm D call. The germline CDR1 and CDR2 sequences are SGDLS and YYNGEE. The CDR3 runs to 14 residues. V was trimmed by 3 bases and J by 1 base, leaving 9 bases between them. The CDR3 DNA reads as TGTGCCAGCAGCGGGCTAAGCGGCACAGATACGCAGTATTTT. It yields the protein CASSGLSGTDTQYF.

This clonotype turned up a few times. The chain uses TRBV7-6 and TRBJ2-1; 9 bases match TRBD1. This CDR3 spans 17 amino acids. CDR1 and CDR2 from the germline V gene are SGHVS and FNYEAQ. Trimming took 0 bases from V and 8 from J; bases not matched to a gene: 11. The CDR3 nucleotides are TGTGCCAGCAGCTTAGCGCCGGGACAGGGCTTTATCGATGAGCAGTTCTTC. Its protein product is CASSLAPGQGFIDEQFF.

This clonotype came up a few times. This chain joins TRBV7-9 and TRBJ1-6; no firm D call. Deletions cut 4 bases from V and 7 bases from J, with 11 bases between. The germline V gene encodes CDR1 SEHNR and CDR2 FQNEAQ (reference sequence). The CDR3 is 14 amino acids. The CDR3 spells CASSSQRINSPLHF. The CDR3 DNA sequence: TGTGCCAGCAGCTCGCAGAGAATAAATTCACCCCTCCACTTT. The full variable domain, completed using reference TRBV7-9 and TRBJ1-6, is DTGVSQNPRHKITKRGQNVTFRCDPISEHNRLYWYRQTLGQGPEFLTYFQNEAQLEKSRLLSDRFSAERPKGSFSTLEIQRTEQGDSAMYLCASSSQRINSPLHFGNGTRLTVT.

V gene TRBV10-2 combines with J gene TRBJ1-6; the match to TRBD1 covers 12 bases. The V gene end was trimmed by 9 bases and the J gene end by 6 bases; junction bases not matched to a gene: 3. Germline assignment: CDR1 WSHSY and CDR2 SAAADI. The CDR3 runs to 14 residues. The CDR3 nucleotides are TGCGCCAGGGGGACAGGGGGCGCTAATTCACCCCTCCACTTT. Residues: CARGTGGANSPLHF.

CDR3: CASSSPGTTNEKLFF. In DNA form, the CDR3 reads TGTGCCAGCAGTTCCCCAGGGACAACTAATGAAAAACTGTTTTTT. The chain links TRBV28 to TRBJ1-4, with D maybe TRBD1 (5 bases). From germline, CDR1 is MDHEN and CDR2 SYDVKM. The CDR3 extends over 15 amino acids. V gave up 4 bases and J gave up 0 bases, with 9 bases separating them.

As DNA, the CDR3 is TGCAGTGCTAGATCCGGGGCCTCCTATGGCTACACCTTC. Its protein is CSARSGASYGYTF. The gene calls are TRBV20-1 and TRBJ1-2; D is possibly TRBD1 (5 bases). Germline V CDR1 and CDR2: DFQATT, SNEGSKA (reference sequence). CDR3 size: 13 residues. V lost 2 bases and J 4 bases, leaving 11 bases between the germline ends.

This clonotype was seen just once. A clone one base away is much larger, so this may be a read error. The CDR3 sequence is CASGLGLWATGEQETQYF. DNA of the CDR3: TGTGCCAGCGGCTTAGGCCTTTGGGCGACAGGGGAACAAGAGACCCAGTACTTC. The V gene is TRBV7-8, the J gene TRBJ2-5; 8 bases match TRBD1. The CDR3 has 18 amino acids. Germline CDR1 is SGHVS and CDR2 is FQNEAQ.

The chain carries TRBV4-2 and TRBJ1-1; no definite D call. V was pared by 1 base and J by 5 bases, with 11 bases between. Per germline, CDR1 LGHNA and CDR2 YNFKEQ. The CDR3 length is 14 residues. The CDR3 protein is CASSQVGERTEAFF. The CDR3 bases are TGTGCCAGCAGCCAAGTTGGGGAACGGACTGAAGCTTTCTTT.

This clonotype was picked up many times. This chain connects TRBV11-2 to TRBJ2-1; D is perhaps TRBD1 (6 bases). Germline-derived CDR1 and CDR2 are SGHAT and FQNNGV. This CDR3 comprises 15 residues. V gave up 5 bases and J gave up 4 bases, with 15 bases separating them. CDR3 sequence: CASSPGTMGYNEQFF. The CDR3 nucleotides are TGTGCCAGCAGCCCCGGGACAATGGGATACAATGAGCAGTTCTTC.

This clonotype was seen at least ten times. The chain recombines TRBV7-8 with TRBJ1-1; D is ambiguous. V was clipped by 6 bases and J by 1 base, with 12 bases between them. The CDR3 covers 14 residues. The germline V gene has CDR1 SGHVS and CDR2 FQNEAQ. The CDR3 DNA reads TGTGCCAGCAGTTCCCTCTTAGGGAACACTGAAGCTTTCTTT. This encodes CASSSLLGNTEAFF.

The V and J genes are TRBV20-1 and TRBJ1-4; D is perhaps TRBD1 (5 bases). Germline V gene lookup returns CDR1 DFQATT and CDR2 SNEGSKA (reference sequence). This CDR3 has 14 residues. The germline V and J ends were trimmed by 2 bases and 8 bases, with 15 bases remaining between them. Here the CDR3 reads CSARPRGTGEKLFF. CDR3 coding DNA: TGCAGTGCTAGACCTCGGGGGACGGGCGAAAAACTGTTTTTT.

In its sample, this clonotype was seen many times. The V and J genes are TRBV7-2 and TRBJ2-5; D is perhaps TRBD2 (6 bases). Germline V lookup: CDR1 SGHTA, CDR2 FQGNSA. The CDR3 covers 15 residues. Deletions cut 1 base from V and 4 bases from J, with 13 bases between. CDR3 in DNA: TGTGCCAGCAGCTTAGTCACGGGAGTTGTAGAGACCCAGTACTTC. This translates into CASSLVTGVVETQYF.

The sample holds many counts of this clonotype. The V gene is TRBV5-1, the J gene TRBJ2-7; D gene ambiguous. The CDR3 has 13 residues. Germline V lookup: CDR1 SGHRS, CDR2 YFSETQ. Trimming left V 0 bases short and J 9 bases short, with 13 bases between. CDR3 loop: CASSLGGTTTQYF. In DNA, the CDR3 is TGCGCCAGCAGCTTGGGAGGAACGACGACGCAGTACTTC.

This clonotype was observed many times. V gene TRBV7-6 combines with J gene TRBJ2-3, with a weak D call TRBD2 (6 bases). This CDR3 spans 16 amino acids. Looked up from germline, CDR1 is SGHVS and CDR2 is FNYEAQ. V lost 4 bases and J lost 8, with 22 bases in between. The CDR3 protein is CASSSTPGLLTGTQYF. The CDR3 DNA is TGTGCCAGCAGCTCCACTCCGGGACTTCTAACTGGTACGCAGTATTTT.

The chain uses TRBV20-1 and TRBJ1-3; TRBD1 might be the D (5 bases). V lost 0 bases and J lost 0, with 18 bases in between. The CDR3 spans 18 residues. The germline gives CDR1 DFQATT, CDR2 SNEGSKA (reference sequence). The CDR3 DNA follows: TGCAGTGCTAGAGATGAGGTTAGCCCGGGACTCTCTGGAAACACCATATATTTT. It is translated as CSARDEVSPGLSGNTIYF.

This clonotype showed up just a few times. The chain couples TRBV12-3 or TRBV12-4 to TRBJ1-6; 9 nucleotides agree with TRBD1. V gave up 8 bases and J gave up 9 bases; unmatched junction bases: 2. This CDR3 contains 12 residues. The DNA for the CDR3 is TGTGCCAGCGGGACAGGGAGTTCACCCCTCCACTTT. Amino acid sequence: CASGTGSSPLHF.

There are a few counts of this clonotype. CDR3 sequence: CASSHLTSGGRTDTQYF. DNA for the CDR3: TGTGCCAGCAGCCACCTTACTAGCGGGGGGCGCACAGATACGCAGTATTTT. The chain carries TRBV28 and TRBJ2-3; TRBD2 agrees at 12 bases. CDR1 is MDHEN and CDR2 is SYDVKM in the germline V gene. V was pared by 6 bases and J by 1 base, with 8 bases of the junction left unmatched. The CDR3 runs to 17 residues.

Many counts were recorded for this clonotype. This chain links TRBV5-4 with TRBJ1-6; TRBD1 matches at 7 bases. Germline V gene lookup returns CDR1 SGHNT and CDR2 YYREEE (reference sequence). Unmatched junction bases numbered 2, after V lost 1 base and J lost 7 bases. The length of the CDR3 is 14 residues. The CDR3: CASSLPQGNSPLHF. The CDR3 bases are TGTGCCAGCAGCTTGCCACAGGGGAATTCACCCCTCCACTTT.

The genes are TRBV5-6 and TRBJ1-2; D gene unclear. Germline V CDR1 and CDR2: SGHDT, YYEEEE. Trimming took off 0 bases at V and 2 bases at J, with 11 bases between the two ends. This CDR3 has 15 residues. DNA of the CDR3: TGTGCCAGCAGCTTGGTAGGGCTTCAGAACTATGGCTACACCTTC. It yields the protein CASSLVGLQNYGYTF.